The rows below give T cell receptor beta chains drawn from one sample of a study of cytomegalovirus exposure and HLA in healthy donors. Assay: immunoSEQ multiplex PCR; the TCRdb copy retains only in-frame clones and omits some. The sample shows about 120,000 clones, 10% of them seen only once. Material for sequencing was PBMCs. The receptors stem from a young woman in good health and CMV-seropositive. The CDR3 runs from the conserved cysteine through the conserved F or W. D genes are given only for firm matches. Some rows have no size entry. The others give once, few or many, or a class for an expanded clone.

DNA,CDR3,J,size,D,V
TGTGCCAGCGGAAGCCTTGAGGCGGGGGGAAACACCATATATTTT,CASGSLEAGGNTIYF,TRBJ1-3,few,.,TRBV6-5
TGTGCCAGCTCACGGGCACTAGCGGGAGACTACAATGAGCAGTTCTTC,CASSRALAGDYNEQFF,TRBJ2-1,.,TRBD2,TRBV18
TGTGCCTGGATCGGACAAGGGGGAAACTATGGCTACACCTTC,CAWIGQGGNYGYTF,TRBJ1-2,few,.,TRBV30
TGTGCCTGGACCCTTCCGGGAAGCTTTGGTGAGCAGTTCTTC,CAWTLPGSFGEQFF,TRBJ2-1,.,.,TRBV30
TGCGCCAGCAGCTTGGGGGCAGCGAACACCGGGGAGCTGTTTTTT,CASSLGAANTGELFF,TRBJ2-2,.,.,TRBV5-1
TGTGCCAGCAGCTCAAAGCTTACGTCTGAAGCTTTCTTT,CASSSKLTSEAFF,TRBJ1-1,.,.,TRBV7-8
TGTGCCAGCAGCAGCAGGGGCCCAGATACGCAGTATTTT,CASSSRGPDTQYF,TRBJ2-3,few,.,TRBV7-9
TGTGCCAGCAGTCGGGGAGGGGAGGCCACCGGGGAGCTGTTTTTT,CASSRGGEATGELFF,TRBJ2-2,.,TRBD2,TRBV7-3
TGTGCAAGCGGGGACAGGGGGAGCGAGCAGTACTTC,CASGDRGSEQYF,TRBJ2-7,few,TRBD1,TRBV6-1
TGCGCCAGCAGCCGGTGGGCAGGGGGATCAGATACGCAGTATTTT,CASSRWAGGSDTQYF,TRBJ2-3,.,TRBD1,TRBV5-1
TGTGCCAGCAGCACCAGTGGTCTCTATGGCTACACCTTC,CASSTSGLYGYTF,TRBJ1-2,few,.,TRBV9
TGTGCCAGCATTACAGGGGGTTGGCCCACTGAAGCTTTCTTT,CASITGGWPTEAFF,TRBJ1-1,few,TRBD1,TRBV6-1
TGTGCCAGCAGCTCCGGGACTAGCTTTAAAGAGACCCAGTACTTC,CASSSGTSFKETQYF,TRBJ2-5,.,TRBD2,TRBV7-9
TGTGCCAGCAGTGCAACAGGGGCTGGGGCCAACGTCCTGACTTTC,CASSATGAGANVLTF,TRBJ2-6,few,TRBD1,TRBV27
TGTGCCAGCTCCCGGGACAGGGTAGTGGAGCAGTACTTC,CASSRDRVVEQYF,TRBJ2-7,.,TRBD1,TRBV18
TGTGCCAGCAGTTTAACCGGAGGGGGCGGGTATGGCTACACCTTC,CASSLTGGGGYGYTF,TRBJ1-2,few,TRBD1,TRBV27
TGTGCCAGCAGCCTAAGGACTAGCGGCACCGGGGAGCTGTTTTTT,CASSLRTSGTGELFF,TRBJ2-2,.,TRBD2,TRBV11-2
TGTGCCAGCAACCCGGGACTAGCCCCAGATACGCAGTATTTT,CASNPGLAPDTQYF,TRBJ2-3,few,TRBD2,TRBV27
TGTGCCAGCAGGACCGGGAACGCCCAAATATACAATGAGCAGTTCTTC,CASRTGNAQIYNEQFF,TRBJ2-1,few,.,TRBV2
TGTGCCAGCAGTTGGACAGGGAAAGAGACCCAGTACTTC,CASSWTGKETQYF,TRBJ2-5,few,TRBD1,TRBV6-5
TGCAGCGACCGGGATCCTGAAGCTTTCTTT,CSDRDPEAFF,TRBJ1-1,.,.,TRBV29-1
TGTGCCAGCAGCTTAGTACGGGGGATGAACACTGAAGCTTTCTTT,CASSLVRGMNTEAFF,TRBJ1-1,few,.,TRBV7-8
TGTGCCAGCAGCCCGACAGGGACCTCCACCGGGGAGCTGTTTTTT,CASSPTGTSTGELFF,TRBJ2-2,.,TRBD1,TRBV7-3
TGTGCCAGCAGACCAGGGGGCAAAAACACTGAAGCTTTCTTT,CASRPGGKNTEAFF,TRBJ1-1,.,TRBD1,TRBV6-6